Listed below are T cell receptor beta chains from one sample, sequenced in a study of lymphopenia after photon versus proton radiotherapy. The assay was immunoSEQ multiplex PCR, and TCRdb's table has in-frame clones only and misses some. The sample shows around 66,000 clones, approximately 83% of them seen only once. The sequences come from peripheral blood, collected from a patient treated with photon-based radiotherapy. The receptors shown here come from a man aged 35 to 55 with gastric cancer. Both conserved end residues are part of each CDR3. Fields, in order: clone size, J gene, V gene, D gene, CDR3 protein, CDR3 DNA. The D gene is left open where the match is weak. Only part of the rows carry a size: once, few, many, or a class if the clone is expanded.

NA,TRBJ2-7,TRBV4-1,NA,CASSQFADPGAYEQYF,TGCGCCAGCAGCCAATTCGCTGACCCCGGGGCCTACGAGCAGTACTTC
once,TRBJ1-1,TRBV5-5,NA,CASSLANGGAEAFF,TGTGCCAGCAGCTTGGCCAACGGTGGGGCTGAAGCTTTCTTT
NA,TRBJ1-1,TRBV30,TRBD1,CAWRGFVGQAKAFF,TGTGCCTGGAGAGGGTTCGTTGGACAGGCGAAAGCTTTCTTT
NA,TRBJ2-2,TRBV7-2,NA,CASSFERNTGELFF,TGTGCCAGCAGCTTCGAGCGGAACACCGGGGAGCTGTTTTTT
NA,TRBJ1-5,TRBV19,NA,CASNLRGDSNQPQHF,TGTGCCAGTAACCTTAGGGGGGATAGCAATCAGCCCCAGCATTTT
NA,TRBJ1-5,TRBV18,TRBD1,CASSPPTGVGNQPQHF,TGTGCCAGCTCACCACCGACAGGGGTTGGGAATCAGCCCCAGCATTTT
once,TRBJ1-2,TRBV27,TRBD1,CASSFSQGAHYGYTF,TGTGCCAGCAGTTTCAGTCAGGGGGCCCACTATGGCTACACCTTC
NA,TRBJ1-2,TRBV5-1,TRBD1,CASSRGQGEGYTF,TGCGCCAGCAGCCGCGGACAGGGCGAAGGCTACACCTTC
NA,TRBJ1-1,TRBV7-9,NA,CASSTGIEAFF,TGTGCCAGCAGCACCGGGATTGAAGCTTTCTTT
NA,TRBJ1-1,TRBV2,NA,CASTLGENTEAFF,TGTGCCAGCACCCTTGGAGAGAACACTGAAGCTTTCTTT
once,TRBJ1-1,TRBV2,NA,CASSEAEGLEAFF,TGTGCCAGCAGTGAGGCTGAAGGTTTGGAAGCTTTCTTT
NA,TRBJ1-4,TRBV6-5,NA,CASSYSPATNEKLFF,TGTGCCAGCAGTTACTCGCCAGCAACTAATGAAAAACTGTTTTTT
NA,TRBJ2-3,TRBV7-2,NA,CASSSFIPDTQYF,TGTGCCAGCTCTAGCTTCATTCCAGATACGCAGTATTTT
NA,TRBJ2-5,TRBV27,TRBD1,CASSRQGTQYF,TGTGCCAGCAGCCGACAGGGAACCCAGTACTTC
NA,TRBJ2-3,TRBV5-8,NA,CASSLSLGTDTQYF,TGTGCCAGCAGCTTGTCATTGGGCACAGATACGCAGTATTTT
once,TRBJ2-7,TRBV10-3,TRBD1,CAISVGTGPYEQYF,TGTGCCATCAGTGTTGGGACAGGGCCCTACGAGCAGTACTTC
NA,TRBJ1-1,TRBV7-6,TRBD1,CASSSGQGALRTEAFF,TGTGCCAGCAGCTCCGGACAGGGGGCCTTGCGGACTGAAGCTTTCTTT
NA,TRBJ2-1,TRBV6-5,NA,CASSQEAHSNEQFF,TGTGCCAGCAGCCAAGAAGCACATTCCAATGAGCAGTTCTTC
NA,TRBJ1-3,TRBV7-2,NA,CASSRSGTTSSGNTIYF,TGTGCCAGCAGCAGATCCGGGACAACGAGCTCTGGAAACACCATATATTTT
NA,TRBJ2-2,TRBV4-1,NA,CASSPPANTGELFF,TGCGCCAGCAGCCCGCCGGCGAACACCGGGGAGCTGTTTTTT
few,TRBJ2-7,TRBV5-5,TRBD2,CASSLVATSVSYEQYF,TGTGCCAGCAGCTTGGTTGCGACTAGCGTCTCCTACGAGCAGTACTTC
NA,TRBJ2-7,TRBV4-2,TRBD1,CASSPTTGVGEQYF,TGTGCCAGCAGCCCGACGACAGGGGTCGGGGAGCAGTACTTC
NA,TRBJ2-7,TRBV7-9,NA,CASRAGDGPYEQYF,TGTGCCAGCAGGGCTGGGGACGGCCCCTACGAGCAGTACTTC
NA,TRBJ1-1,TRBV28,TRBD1,CASSLGDRVRGNTEAFF,TGTGCCAGCAGTTTAGGGGACAGGGTCAGGGGAAACACTGAAGCTTTCTTT
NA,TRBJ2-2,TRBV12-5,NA,CASGSSGTGELFF,TGTGCTAGTGGTTCCTCCGGGACCGGGGAGCTGTTTTTT
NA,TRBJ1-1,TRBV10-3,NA,CAISEGTEAFF,TGTGCCATCAGTGAGGGAACTGAAGCTTTCTTT
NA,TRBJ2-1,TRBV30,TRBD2,CAWSKERGPYNEQFF,TGTGCCTGGAGTAAAGAGCGGGGGCCCTACAATGAGCAGTTCTTC